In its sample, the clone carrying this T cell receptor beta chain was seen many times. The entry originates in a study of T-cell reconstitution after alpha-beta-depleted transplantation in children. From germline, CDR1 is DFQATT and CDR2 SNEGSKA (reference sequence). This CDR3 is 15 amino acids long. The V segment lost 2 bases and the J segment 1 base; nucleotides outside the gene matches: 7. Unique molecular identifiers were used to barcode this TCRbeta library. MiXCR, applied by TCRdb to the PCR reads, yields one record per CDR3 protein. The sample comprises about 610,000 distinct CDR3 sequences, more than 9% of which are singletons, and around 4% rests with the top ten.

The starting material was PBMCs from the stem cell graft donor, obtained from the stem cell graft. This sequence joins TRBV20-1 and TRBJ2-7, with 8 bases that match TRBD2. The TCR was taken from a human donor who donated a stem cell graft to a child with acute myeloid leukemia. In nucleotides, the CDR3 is TGCAGTGCTAGAAAAGAGGGCGGGAGGTCCTACGAGCAGTACTTC. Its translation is CSARKEGGRSYEQYF.